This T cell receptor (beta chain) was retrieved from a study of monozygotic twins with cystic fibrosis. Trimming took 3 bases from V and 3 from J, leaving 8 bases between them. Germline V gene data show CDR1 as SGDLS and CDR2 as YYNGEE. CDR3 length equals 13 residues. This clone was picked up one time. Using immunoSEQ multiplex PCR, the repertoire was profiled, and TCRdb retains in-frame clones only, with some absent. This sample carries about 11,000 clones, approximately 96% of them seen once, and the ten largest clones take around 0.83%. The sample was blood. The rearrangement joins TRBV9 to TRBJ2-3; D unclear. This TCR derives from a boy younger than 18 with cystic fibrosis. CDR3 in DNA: TGTGCCAGCAGCGACTTTGGAACAGATACGCAGTATTTT. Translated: CASSDFGTDTQYF. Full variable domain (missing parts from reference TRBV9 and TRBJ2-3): DSGVTQTPKHLITATGQRVTLRCSPRSGDLSVYWYQQSLDQGLQFLIQYYNGEERAKGNILERFSAQQFPDLHSELNLSSLELGDSALYFCASSDFGTDTQYFGPGTRLTVL.